These 2 T cell receptor beta chains share one sample of origin, sequenced in a study of cytomegalovirus exposure and HLA in healthy donors. PCR employed 60 Vbeta and 13 Jbeta primers. The method was immunoSEQ multiplex PCR; TCRdb's version includes in-frame clones alone and lacks a portion of them. The sample records some 180,000 clones, roughly 77% being singletons. Sequenced material: PBMCs. These receptors were collected from a woman in her 30s in good health and CMV-seronegative.

In this sample, this clone turned up once. V gene TRBV9 combines with J gene TRBJ2-1, with 7 bases lining up with TRBD1. The CDR3 sequence is 17 residues long. The V gene end was trimmed by 2 bases and the J gene end by 3 bases; junction bases not matched to a gene: 11. Germline V gene sequence: CDR1 SGDLS, CDR2 YYNGEE. CDR3 bases: TGTGCCAGCAGCGTGCCCCGCGAGGGGGCCATCTACAATGAGCAGTTCTTC. It specifies CASSVPREGAIYNEQFF.

This chain uses TRBV5-1 with TRBJ2-7; TRBD1 might be the D (6 bases). Per germline, CDR1 SGHRS and CDR2 YFSETQ. The ends were cut back, 8 bases at V and 2 bases at J, with 14 bases in the middle. This CDR3 has 13 amino acids. In nucleotides, the CDR3 is TGCGCCAGTGGACATTCAGGGGCCTACGAGCAGTACTTC. Encoded protein: CASGHSGAYEQYF.